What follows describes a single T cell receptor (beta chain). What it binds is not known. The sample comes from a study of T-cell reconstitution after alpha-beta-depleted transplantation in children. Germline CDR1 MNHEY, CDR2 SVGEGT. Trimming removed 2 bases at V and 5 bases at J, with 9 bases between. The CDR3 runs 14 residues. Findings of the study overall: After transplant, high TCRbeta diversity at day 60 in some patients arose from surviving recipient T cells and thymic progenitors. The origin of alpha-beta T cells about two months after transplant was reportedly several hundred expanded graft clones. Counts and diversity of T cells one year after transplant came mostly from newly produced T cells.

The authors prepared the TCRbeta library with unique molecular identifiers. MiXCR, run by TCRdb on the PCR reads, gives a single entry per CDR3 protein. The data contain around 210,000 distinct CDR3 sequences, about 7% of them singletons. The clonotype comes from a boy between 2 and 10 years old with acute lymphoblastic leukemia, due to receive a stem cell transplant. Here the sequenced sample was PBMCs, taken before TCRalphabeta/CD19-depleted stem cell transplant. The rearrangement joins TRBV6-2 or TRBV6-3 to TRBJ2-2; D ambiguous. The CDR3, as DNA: TGTGCCAGCAGTTACAAGGGCTCTACCGGGGAGCTGTTTTTT. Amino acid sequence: CASSYKGSTGELFF.